The text below deals with one T cell receptor (beta chain). Its antigen is as yet unknown. Looked up from germline, CDR1 is LNHNV and CDR2 is YYDKDF (reference sequence). V lost 6 bases to trimming and J lost 1 base; unmatched junction nucleotides: 8. The CDR3 totals 16 residues. The record originates from a study of beta chain features in type 1 diabetes. Study-wide findings and caveats: In every one of the four CD4+ subsets, TCRB CDR3s were moderately but significantly shorter in Type 1 diabetes patients. Still unanswered here is whether HLA type influences TCRB rearrangement. Fewer junction insertions and more nucleotide deletions appeared in type 1 diabetes patients.

Each population that was sorted was more than 98% pure. As every portion of the isolated RNA was reverse transcribed, the sequencing read expressed TCRB transcripts. Using immunoSEQ multiplex PCR, the repertoire was profiled, and TCRdb retains in-frame clones only, with some absent. The data show fewer than 900,000 clones, about a sixth seen once. The receptor was derived from a woman aged 18 to 35 in good health. Sequenced input: naive CD4+ T cells from blood. The V gene is TRBV15, the J gene TRBJ2-7; 11 bases line up with TRBD2. The CDR3 coding sequence is TGTGCCACCAGTATAAGAGGGACTAGCGGATCCTACGAGCAGTACTTC. It encodes CATSIRGTSGSYEQYF.